A selection of T cell receptor beta chains follows, all from one sample in a study of PD-L1 blockade in urothelial cancer. Profiling relied on immunoSEQ multiplex PCR, and the TCRdb table lists in-frame clones only, not all of them. This sample carries tens of thousands of clones, roughly 82% of them seen once, and the ten largest clones take more than 25%. Sequences were derived from PBMCs, sampled around atezolizumab (anti-PD-L1) treatment. These receptors were obtained from a man aged 55 to 69 with urothelial cancer. CDR3s include the opening cysteine and the closing phenylalanine or tryptophan. Fields, in order: V gene, clone size, D gene, J gene, CDR3 protein, CDR3 DNA. D genes are given only for firm matches. The size field is filled for only some rows; it gives once, few, many or a size class.

TRBV7-9	-	TRBD2	TRBJ2-3	CASTKLAGAADTQYF	TGTGCCAGCACCAAACTAGCGGGAGCCGCAGATACGCAGTATTTT
TRBV7-7	-	TRBD1	TRBJ1-4	CASSPGQGEKLFF	TGTGCTAGCAGCCCGGGACAGGGTGAAAAACTGTTTTTT
TRBV19	-	-	TRBJ2-7	CASRTETGSSYEQYF	TGTGCCAGTAGGACCGAGACTGGAAGCTCCTACGAGCAGTACTTC
TRBV5-4	-	TRBD2	TRBJ2-7	CASSPEPGLAGAEQYF	TGTGCCAGCAGCCCGGAACCGGGACTAGCGGGAGCCGAGCAGTACTTC
TRBV10-3	-	-	TRBJ1-2	CAIRKDRTNYGYTF	TGTGCCATCAGAAAGGACAGAACTAACTATGGCTACACCTTC
TRBV5-1	-	-	TRBJ1-3	CASSLLPSSGNTIYF	TGCGCCAGCAGCTTGCTTCCCAGCTCTGGAAACACCATATATTTT
TRBV2	many	TRBD1	TRBJ2-5	CASISSPGGKTQYF	TGTGCCAGCATTTCCTCGCCAGGGGGAAAGACCCAGTACTTC
TRBV27	-	TRBD1	TRBJ1-5	CASSTDIGQASNQPQHF	TGTGCCAGCAGCACCGACATCGGACAGGCTAGCAATCAGCCCCAGCATTTT
TRBV7-9	-	TRBD2	TRBJ2-7	CASSAGVNEQYF	TGTGCCAGCAGCGCGGGAGTGAACGAGCAGTACTTC
TRBV29-1	-	-	TRBJ2-7	CSVGQEVDEQYF	TGCAGCGTTGGACAGGAGGTCGACGAGCAGTACTTC
TRBV9	-	-	TRBJ2-1	CASSVDPGDAYNEQFF	TGTGCCAGCAGCGTAGATCCGGGGGACGCCTACAATGAGCAGTTCTTC
TRBV10-3	-	TRBD1	TRBJ2-1	CAISDPGQGRKNEQFF	TGTGCCATCAGTGACCCCGGACAGGGGCGAAAAAATGAGCAGTTCTTC
TRBV28	-	TRBD2	TRBJ2-1	CASIPVVGLAGNWGSEQFF	TGTGCCAGCATCCCCGTAGTTGGACTAGCGGGGAACTGGGGTAGTGAGCAGTTCTTC
TRBV5-8	once	TRBD1	TRBJ2-7	CASSRRQGYEQYF	TGTGCCAGCAGCCGGAGACAGGGGTACGAGCAGTACTTC
TRBV6-6	-	TRBD2	TRBJ2-2	CASSSLAGGGELFF	TGTGCCAGCAGTTCCCTAGCGGGGGGAGGGGAGCTGTTTTTT
TRBV11-2	few	-	TRBJ1-2	CASSLLKGRYGYTF	TGTGCCAGCAGCTTACTAAAGGGGAGGTATGGCTACACCTTC
TRBV25-1	-	-	TRBJ1-4	CASSESHNEKLFF	TGTGCCAGCAGTGAGAGTCATAATGAAAAACTGTTTTTT
TRBV29-1	-	TRBD1	TRBJ2-5	CSVDRVSGETQYF	TGCAGCGTGGACAGGGTCTCGGGAGAGACCCAGTACTTC
TRBV30	-	TRBD1	TRBJ2-1	CAWSGGTDEQFF	TGTGCCTGGAGTGGGGGGACAGATGAGCAGTTCTTC
TRBV18	-	-	TRBJ2-3	CASSPFKGADTQYF	TGTGCCAGCTCACCGTTTAAGGGGGCAGATACGCAGTATTTT
TRBV5-1	-	-	TRBJ1-2	CASVGQDGYTF	TGCGCCAGCGTGGGGCAGGATGGCTACACCTTC
TRBV6-1	once	-	TRBJ1-5	CASSVQGFSNQPQHF	TGTGCCAGCAGTGTGCAGGGTTTTAGCAATCAGCCCCAGCATTTT
TRBV5-1	-	-	TRBJ1-2	CASSLRTEPSNYGYTF	TGCGCCAGCAGCTTGCGGACAGAGCCTTCTAACTATGGCTACACCTTC
TRBV25-1	once	-	TRBJ2-3	CASSEGARGRSDTQYF	TGTGCCAGCAGTGAAGGGGCGCGGGGGCGGTCAGATACGCAGTATTTT
TRBV4-3	few	-	TRBJ1-2	CASSQSGVYGYTF	TGCGCCAGCAGCCAGTCGGGGGTTTATGGCTACACCTTC
TRBV7-9	-	-	TRBJ1-1	CASSLTGNTEAFF	TGTGCCAGCAGCTTAACCGGTAACACTGAAGCTTTCTTT
TRBV7-3	once	TRBD1	TRBJ1-2	CASSRTGTDNYGYTF	TGTGCCAGCAGCCGAACCGGGACAGATAACTATGGCTACACCTTC
TRBV5-4	few	TRBD1	TRBJ1-4	CAFRTGGRGVNEKLFF	TGTGCCTTCCGGACAGGGGGCAGGGGGGTGAATGAAAAACTGTTTTTT
TRBV10-3	once	-	TRBJ2-1	CAISVRQRYNEQFF	TGTGCCATCAGTGTCAGACAGCGATACAATGAGCAGTTCTTC
TRBV30	-	-	TRBJ2-7	CAWKQGTYEQYF	TGTGCCTGGAAACAGGGAACCTACGAGCAGTACTTC
TRBV2	-	TRBD2	TRBJ2-1	CASRGLAGGYNEQFF	TGTGCCAGCAGGGGACTAGCGGGAGGTTACAATGAGCAGTTCTTC
TRBV30	-	TRBD1	TRBJ1-5	CAWSPQGDQPQHF	TGTGCCTGGAGCCCTCAGGGGGATCAGCCCCAGCATTTT
TRBV6-1	-	-	TRBJ2-7	CASSEGPAYEQYF	TGTGCCAGCAGTGAAGGGCCTGCCTACGAGCAGTACTTC
TRBV30	-	-	TRBJ1-2	CAWSATGNGYTF	TGTGCCTGGAGTGCCACAGGGAATGGCTACACCTTC
TRBV2	-	TRBD2	TRBJ2-4	CASSAPPGGVAKNIQYF	TGTGCCAGCAGTGCCCCCCCTGGGGGGGTAGCCAAAAACATTCAGTACTTC
TRBV7-8	-	-	TRBJ1-5	CASSSVNQPQHF	TGTGCCAGCAGCTCGGTCAATCAGCCCCAGCATTTT
TRBV10-3	-	TRBD1	TRBJ2-7	CAISDRDSSYEQYF	TGTGCCATCAGTGACCGGGACAGCTCCTACGAGCAGTACTTC
TRBV19	-	TRBD1	TRBJ2-3	CASSSRDRGSTDTQYF	TGTGCCAGTAGTTCACGGGACAGGGGATCCACAGATACGCAGTATTTT
TRBV7-3	-	-	TRBJ1-1	CASSLDWAVEAFF	TGTGCCAGCAGCTTAGATTGGGCAGTTGAAGCTTTCTTT
TRBV23-1	-	-	TRBJ2-1	CAELPAGYNEQFF	TGCGCCGAACTCCCGGCGGGATACAATGAGCAGTTCTTC
TRBV6-5	large	TRBD2	TRBJ2-2	CASSYGSGGAGELFF	TGTGCCAGCAGTTACGGTAGCGGGGGGGCAGGGGAGCTGTTTTTT
TRBV5-1	few	-	TRBJ2-7	CASSLGLQGVGYDEQYF	TGCGCCAGCAGCTTGGGACTACAGGGCGTAGGCTACGACGAGCAGTACTTC